One and the same sample provided the 24 T cell receptor beta chains below, sequenced in a study of blood T cell repertoires in COVID-19. Assay: immunoSEQ multiplex PCR; the TCRdb copy retains only in-frame clones and omits some. The sample lists 350,000 to 400,000 clones, roughly 84% occurring once. Sequencing was carried out using PBMCs or T cells enriched from blood (not recorded which). These receptors all come from a woman in her twenties or thirties who had recovered from COVID-19.

The chain joins TRBV7-8 to TRBJ2-7; TRBD2 agrees at 12 bases. The CDR3 has 16 residues. Looked up from germline, CDR1 is SGHVS and CDR2 is FQNEAQ. Trimming removed 4 bases from V and 3 bases from J; junction bases left unmatched: 7. In nucleotides, the CDR3 is TGTGCCAGCAGCTCCCGGACTAGCGGGAATAGCTACGAGCAGTACTTC. Protein product: CASSSRTSGNSYEQYF.

V is TRBV5-6 and J is TRBJ1-2; possible D gene TRBD1, 6 bases. The CDR3 covers 15 residues. In germline, CDR1 is SGHDT, CDR2 YYEEEE. The ends were cut back, 4 bases at V and 3 bases at J, with 16 bases in the middle. CDR3 coding DNA: TGTGCCAGCAGCAGCAGACCCAACAGGGACTATGGCTACACCTTC. Residues: CASSSRPNRDYGYTF. The variable domain in full, with the rest retrieved from reference TRBV5-6 and TRBJ1-2, is DAGVTQSPTHLIKTRGQQVTLRCSPKSGHDTVSWYQQALGQGPQFIFQYYEEEERQRGNFPDRFSGHQFPNYSSELNVNALLLGDSALYLCASSSRPNRDYGYTFGSGTRLTVV.

The gene calls are TRBV7-6 and TRBJ2-7, with D tentatively TRBD2 (6 bases). The ends were cut back, 0 bases at V and 2 bases at J, with 20 bases in the middle. There are 18 residues in the CDR3. Germline CDR1 and CDR2: SGHVS and FNYEAQ. CDR3 DNA sequence: TGTGCCAGCAGCTTAGCCGGGACGTGGGGACTTCGGACCTACGAGCAGTACTTC. Residues: CASSLAGTWGLRTYEQYF.

The chain has TRBV6-5 and TRBJ1-4; TRBD1 matches 8 bases. The CDR3 is 14 amino acids. J lost 2 bases, V lost 6 bases, and 2 bases had no gene match. The V gene's germline CDR1 is MNHEY and CDR2 SVGAGI. The CDR3, as DNA: TGTGCCAGCAGGGACAGGGCCACTAATGAAAAACTGTTTTTT. This encodes CASRDRATNEKLFF.

The V and J genes are TRBV6-5 and TRBJ2-3; 8 nucleotides align to TRBD1. Germline trimming cut 7 bases from V and 6 bases from J; bases unmatched to any gene: 9. The CDR3 totals 14 residues. CDR1 is MNHEY, CDR2 SVGAGI, per germline. CDR3 nucleotides: TGTGCCAGCACCTGGGACAGGTCGGAGGATACGCAGTATTTT. Residues: CASTWDRSEDTQYF.

This CDR3 is CASSPGGAMETEAFF. In DNA, the CDR3 is TGTGCCAGCTCACCCGGAGGGGCGATGGAAACTGAAGCTTTCTTT. V and J are TRBV18 and TRBJ1-1, with D possibly matching TRBD1 (5 bases). Trimming stripped 3 bases from V and 5 bases from J, with 16 bases between. This CDR3 is 15 amino acids long. Germline V lookup: CDR1 KGHSH, CDR2 LQKENI.

The chain links TRBV4-2 to TRBJ1-5; D not certain. CDR3 length: 13 residues. Trimming cost V 8 bases and J 1 base, with 9 bases left between them. Germline CDR1 is LGHNA and CDR2 is YNFKEQ. The CDR3 DNA is TGTGCCAGCGCCGAGGCGAGCAATCAGCCCCAGCATTTT. Its translation is CASAEASNQPQHF.

The chain carries TRBV28 and TRBJ2-7; 8 bases line up with TRBD2. J lost 3 bases, V lost 5 bases, and 3 bases had no gene match. The CDR3 loop spans 13 amino acids. The germline CDR1 and CDR2 sequences are MDHEN and SYDVKM. The CDR3 coding sequence is TGTGCCAGCAGTACTAGCGGTTACTACGAGCAGTACTTC. As protein: CASSTSGYYEQYF.

The chain joins TRBV5-4 to TRBJ2-7; D may be TRBD1 (6 bases). Germline CDR1 and CDR2: SGHNT and YYREEE (reference sequence). The CDR3 is made up of 13 amino acids. The ends were cut back, 4 bases at V and 5 bases at J, with 13 bases in the middle. The CDR3 protein is CASSQNTGHEQYF. CDR3 coding DNA: TGTGCCAGCAGCCAGAACACAGGGCACGAGCAGTACTTC. The full variable domain, with the rest looked up from reference TRBV5-4 and TRBJ2-7, is ETGVTQSPTHLIKTRGQQVTLRCSSQSGHNTVSWYQQALGQGPQFIFQYYREEENGRGNFPPRFSGLQFPNYSSELNVNALELDDSALYLCASSQNTGHEQYFGPGTRLTVT.

This sequence joins TRBV19 and TRBJ1-6; D gene ambiguous. V was clipped by 3 bases and J by 7 bases, with 4 bases between them. Germline assignment: CDR1 LNHDA and CDR2 SQIVND (reference sequence). The CDR3 sequence is 12 residues long. CDR3: CASSMQNSPLHF. CDR3 coding DNA: TGTGCCAGTAGTATGCAGAATTCACCCCTCCACTTT.

This chain uses TRBV7-2 with TRBJ2-7, with 12 bases lining up with TRBD2. The V segment lost 4 bases and the J segment 0 bases; nucleotides outside the gene matches: 1. Germline values: CDR1 SGHTA, CDR2 FQGNSA. This CDR3 comprises 15 residues. The CDR3 loop is CASSWTSGDSYEQYF. The DNA for the CDR3 is TGTGCCAGCAGCTGGACTAGCGGGGACTCCTACGAGCAGTACTTC.

The chain employs TRBV2 and TRBJ1-2; the D is unclear. Trimming stripped 3 bases from V and 3 bases from J, with 5 bases between. Germline CDR1 SNHLY, CDR2 FYNNEI. The CDR3 extends over 12 amino acids. The CDR3 here is CASSEFDYGYTF. The DNA for the CDR3 is TGTGCCAGCAGTGAGTTCGACTATGGCTACACCTTC.

J is TRBJ2-3 and V is TRBV9; 7 bases align to TRBD1. Germline loops: CDR1 SGDLS, CDR2 YYNGEE. The CDR3 loop spans 14 amino acids. V lost 4 bases and J lost 5; bases outside the gene matches: 7. The CDR3 is CASSPRQGKDTQYF. CDR3 DNA sequence: TGTGCCAGCAGCCCGCGACAGGGTAAAGATACGCAGTATTTT.

This clone was detected only once. The chain uses TRBV2 and TRBJ2-1, with D possibly TRBD1 on 5 matching bases. Trimming stripped 10 bases from V and 9 bases from J, with 22 bases between. The germline V gene encodes CDR1 SNHLY and CDR2 FYNNEI. The CDR3 runs 14 residues. CDR3 amino acids: CATGGQAPHGEQFF. Written as DNA, the CDR3 is TGTGCCACCGGCGGACAAGCCCCACATGGTGAGCAGTTCTTC.

The chain carries TRBV14 and TRBJ2-2; 7 nucleotides match TRBD1. This CDR3 has 13 residues. The junction had 2 bases not matched to a gene; V was cut back by 4 bases and J by 6 bases. Germline CDR1 and CDR2: SGHDN and FVKESK. The CDR3 nucleotides are TGTGCCAGCAGCCCAGGGGGTGCCGGGGAGCTGTTTTTT. As protein: CASSPGGAGELFF.

This clone has just one count. V and J are TRBV12-2 and TRBJ2-6; TRBD1 was called by the table and not checked on the DNA. TRBV12-2 is a pseudogene segment. The CDR3 totals 18 residues. CDR3: CASRGDRAGSSGANVLTF. Here the CDR3 DNA reads TGTGCAAGTCGCGGGGACAGGGCAGGGTCCTCTGGGGCCAACGTCCTGACTTTC.

In the case of this clone: The same CDR3 is also encoded by other DNA sequences in this sample. The chain has TRBV27 and TRBJ1-5; D gene unclear. Germline values: CDR1 MNHEY, CDR2 SMNVEV (reference sequence). Trimming took off 3 bases at V and 0 bases at J, with 3 bases between the two ends. CDR3 length: 13 amino acids. CDR3 sequence reads: CASSFNSNQPQHF. In DNA form, the CDR3 reads TGTGCCAGCAGTTTCAATAGCAATCAGCCCCAGCATTTT.

The rearrangement links TRBV3-1 (or the pseudogene TRBV3-2) to TRBJ2-7; D unresolved. Between the trimmed V and J ends, which lost 0 bases and 7 bases, there was a span of 10 bases. This CDR3 is built from 13 residues. Germline V lookup: CDR1 LGHDT, CDR2 YNNKEL (reference sequence). The DNA for the CDR3 is TGTGCCAGCAGCCAAGATCAGGCCAGGGAGCAGTACTTC. Translation gives CASSQDQAREQYF.

The chain carries TRBV11-1 and TRBJ2-1, with TRBD2 matching 11 bases. J gave up 6 bases and V 0 bases, and 4 bases lay outside the gene matches. The CDR3 consists of 16 residues. Germline assignment: CDR1 SGHAT and CDR2 FQDESV (reference sequence). CDR3 residues: CASSLAQLAGVNEQFF. Written as DNA, the CDR3 is TGTGCCAGCAGCTTAGCGCAACTAGCGGGAGTCAATGAGCAGTTCTTC.

J is TRBJ1-5 and V is TRBV4-1, with TRBD1 identical over 7 bases. The CDR3 contains 16 residues. The germline CDR1 and CDR2 sequences are MGHRA and YSYEKL. The J segment lost 4 bases and the V segment lost 6 bases, leaving 12 bases of the junction unmatched. CDR3 protein: CASSLQQGHSNQPQHF. The CDR3 DNA sequence: TGCGCCAGCAGTCTCCAACAGGGGCATTCAAATCAGCCCCAGCATTTT.

The rearrangement joins TRBV18 to TRBJ1-3; D gene unclear. From germline, CDR1 is KGHSH and CDR2 LQKENI. The CDR3 runs 16 residues. The germline V and J ends were trimmed by 3 bases and 0 bases, with 12 bases remaining between them. The CDR3 loop is CASSPEARSSGNTIYF. The CDR3 DNA reads TGTGCCAGCTCACCTGAGGCCAGAAGCTCTGGAAACACCATATATTTT.

The chain links TRBV20-1 to TRBJ1-2; a weak D match, TRBD1 (6 bases). CDR3 length equals 14 residues. The ends were cut back, 3 bases at V and 6 bases at J, with 17 bases in the middle. CDR1 and CDR2 from the germline V gene are DFQATT and SNEGSKA (reference sequence). CDR3 DNA sequence: TGCAGTGCTAGTAAGGGGGGGACCCAGGATGGCTACACCTTC. This translates into CSASKGGTQDGYTF.

The chain combines TRBV10-2 with TRBJ1-5; D unclear. The CDR3 sequence is 13 residues long. V dropped 0 bases and J dropped 3 bases, with 3 bases sitting between them. The V gene's germline CDR1 is WSHSY and CDR2 SAAADI. DNA for the CDR3: TGCGCCAGCAGTGAGTCTCTCAATCAGCCCCAGCATTTT. Translated: CASSESLNQPQHF.

The J gene is TRBJ2-4, the V gene TRBV6-5, with 10 positions matching TRBD1. CDR3 length: 15 amino acids. V lost 6 bases and J lost 0; bases outside the gene matches: 2. Germline V gene data show CDR1 as MNHEY and CDR2 as SVGAGI. The CDR3 DNA follows: TGTGCCAGCAGGAGACAGGGGGCAGCCAAAAACATTCAGTACTTC. This encodes CASRRQGAAKNIQYF.